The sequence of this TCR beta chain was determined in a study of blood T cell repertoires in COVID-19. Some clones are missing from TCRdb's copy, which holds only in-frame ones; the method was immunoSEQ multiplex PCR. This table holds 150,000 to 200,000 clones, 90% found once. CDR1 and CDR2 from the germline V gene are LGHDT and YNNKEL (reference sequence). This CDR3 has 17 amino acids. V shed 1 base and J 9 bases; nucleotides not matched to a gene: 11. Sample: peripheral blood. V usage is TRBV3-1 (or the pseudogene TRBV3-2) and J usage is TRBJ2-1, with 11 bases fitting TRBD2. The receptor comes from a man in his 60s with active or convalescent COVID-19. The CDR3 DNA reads TGTGCCAGCAGCCAAGGACAAGAACTAGCGGGAGCTCGTGAGCAGTTCTTC. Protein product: CASSQGQELAGAREQFF.